This T cell receptor (beta chain) was captured by sequencing in a study of T cell repertoires in cytomegalovirus infection. Study-level information: Both CMV infection and a matching HLA type were indicated by public TCR beta signatures.

Whole-study results and caveats: Cumulative public TCR beta family frequency identified CMV carriers with the relevant HLA.

This CDR3 comprises 19 residues. From germline, CDR1 is SGHTA and CDR2 FQGNSA. Trimming stripped 5 bases from V and 0 bases from J, with 26 bases between. In the case of this clonotype: The antigen remains unidentified.

One entry per CDR3 protein results from TCRdb running MiXCR on the reads. The data hold a few hundred thousand distinct CDR3 sequences, with approximately 15% observed a single time. Sequencing was done on a sample of CD8+ T cells from PBMCs. V is TRBV7-2 and J is TRBJ2-7, with D possibly called TRBD1 or TRBD2 (7 bases each). This receptor was taken from a human donor in good health (CMV status not recorded). Some clones in this sample may be carry-over from other donors' samples. This CDR3 reads CASSLLQGVAGASSYEQYF. The CDR3 DNA sequence: TGTGCCAGCAGCCTCCTCCAGGGGGTTGCGGGGGCCAGCTCCTACGAGCAGTACTTC.